The clone carrying this T cell receptor beta chain was observed a handful of times. The sample originates from a study of T-cell memory formation after mild COVID-19. Each CDR3 protein is one row after TCRdb ran MiXCR on the 5' RACE reads. The sample yields more than 250,000 distinct CDR3 sequences, under 20% seen once. V shed 8 bases and J shed 1 base, with 14 bases lying between them. The CDR3 totals 14 residues. Germline CDR1 MNHNY, CDR2 SVGAGI (reference sequence). Material: PBMCs or a T cell subset sorted from them (not recorded which). The chain carries TRBV6-6 and TRBJ2-5; possible D gene TRBD2, 6 bases. The TCR sequence derives from a man in his late teens or twenties who had mild COVID-19 (a few samples of this study predate the infection). Cell type and time point are not known. CDR3 in amino acids: CASGRHGSQETQYF. The CDR3 DNA follows: TGTGCCAGCGGGAGACACGGGAGCCAAGAGACCCAGTACTTC.